Listed here is a single TCR beta chain. Using immunoSEQ multiplex PCR, the repertoire was profiled, and TCRdb retains in-frame clones only, with some absent. This sample has about 46,000 clones, with about 90% found just once. Trimming pared 5 bases from V and 4 bases from J, leaving 7 bases between. There are 12 residues in the CDR3. Per germline, CDR1 SEHNR and CDR2 FQNEAQ (reference sequence). This entry belongs to a study of T cell changes during pregnancy in multiple sclerosis. This sequence was found in a female donor in good health, enrolled as a control in a pregnancy study. V gene TRBV7-9 combines with J gene TRBJ2-3; no clear D. The sample in question was CD4+ T cells from peripheral blood mononuclear cells, obtained in the second trimester of pregnancy. In nucleotides, the CDR3 is TGTGCCAGCAGCCTAAGTGCAGATACGCAGTATTTT. It yields the protein CASSLSADTQYF.